This T cell receptor beta chain was observed in a study of T-cell memory formation after mild COVID-19. TCRdb analysed the 5' RACE reads with MiXCR anew, one entry per CDR3 protein. The profile shows about 560,000 distinct CDR3 sequences, roughly 18% of them singletons. In its sample, this clonotype was seen a few times. The sample taken for sequencing was PBMCs or a T cell subset sorted from them (not recorded which). The receptor was isolated from an adult woman who had mild COVID-19 (a few samples of this study predate the infection). Cell type and time point are not known.

CDR3 residues: CASSRTGHNQPQHF. The CDR3, as DNA: TGTGCCAGTAGTAGGACAGGCCACAATCAGCCCCAGCATTTT. The chain recombines TRBV19 with TRBJ1-5; 7 bases align to TRBD1. This CDR3 has 14 residues. The V gene end was trimmed by 4 bases and the J gene end by 3 bases; junction bases not matched to a gene: 3. CDR1 is LNHDA, CDR2 SQIVND, per germline (reference sequence).